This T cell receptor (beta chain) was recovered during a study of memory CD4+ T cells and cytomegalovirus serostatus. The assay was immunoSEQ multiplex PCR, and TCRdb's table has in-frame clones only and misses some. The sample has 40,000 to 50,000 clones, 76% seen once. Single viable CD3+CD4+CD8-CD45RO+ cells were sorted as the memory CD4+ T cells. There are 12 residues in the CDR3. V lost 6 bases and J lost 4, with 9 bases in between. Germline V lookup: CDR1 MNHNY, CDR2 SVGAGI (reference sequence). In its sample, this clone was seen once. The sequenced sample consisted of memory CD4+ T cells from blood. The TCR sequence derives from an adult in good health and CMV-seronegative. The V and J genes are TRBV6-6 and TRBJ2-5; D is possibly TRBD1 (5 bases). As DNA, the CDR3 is TGTGCCAGCAGCGTCCAGGGAGAGACCCAGTACTTC. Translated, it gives CASSVQGETQYF.